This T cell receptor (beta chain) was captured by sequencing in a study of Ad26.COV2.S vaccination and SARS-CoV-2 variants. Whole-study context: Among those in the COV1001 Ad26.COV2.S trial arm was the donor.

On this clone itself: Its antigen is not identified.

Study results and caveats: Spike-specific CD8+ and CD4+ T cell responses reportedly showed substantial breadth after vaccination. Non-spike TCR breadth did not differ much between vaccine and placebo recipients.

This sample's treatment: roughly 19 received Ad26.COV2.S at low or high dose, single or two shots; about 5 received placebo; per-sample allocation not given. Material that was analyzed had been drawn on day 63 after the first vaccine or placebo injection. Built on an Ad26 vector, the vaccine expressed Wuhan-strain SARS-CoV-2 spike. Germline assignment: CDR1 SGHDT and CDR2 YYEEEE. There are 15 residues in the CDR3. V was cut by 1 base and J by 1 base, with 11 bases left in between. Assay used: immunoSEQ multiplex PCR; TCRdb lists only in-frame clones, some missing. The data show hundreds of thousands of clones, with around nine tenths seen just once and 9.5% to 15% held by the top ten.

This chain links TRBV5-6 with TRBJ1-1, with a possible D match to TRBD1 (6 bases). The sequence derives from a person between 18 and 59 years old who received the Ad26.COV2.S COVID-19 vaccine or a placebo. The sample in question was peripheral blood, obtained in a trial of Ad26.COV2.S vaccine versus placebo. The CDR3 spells CASSLIGRGNTEAFF. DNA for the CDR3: TGTGCCAGCAGCTTGATAGGCAGGGGGAACACTGAAGCTTTCTTT.